A selection of T cell receptor beta chains follows, all from one sample in a study of PD-1 blockade in mismatch repair-deficient tumors. Using immunoSEQ multiplex PCR, the repertoire was profiled, and TCRdb retains in-frame clones only, with some absent. Altogether about 51,000 clones are present, roughly 80% being singletons, with the ten largest covering around 3.4%. The starting material was peripheral blood, obtained 4 weeks after starting pembrolizumab. These receptors all stem from an adult with mismatch repair-deficient cancer. CDR3s include the opening cysteine and the closing phenylalanine or tryptophan. The D gene is left open where the match is weak. The listing skips clone size in some rows; elsewhere it reads once, few, many or a size class.

TRBJ2-7,.,.,15,TRBV5-4,TGTGCCAGCAGCTTGGCCGGGACCGAAGCCTACGAGCAGTACTTC,CASSLAGTEAYEQYF
TRBJ2-1,.,TRBD2,14,TRBV29-1,TGCAGCGTGGGACGTAGCGGGAGTAGGAATGAGCAGTTCTTC,CSVGRSGSRNEQFF
TRBJ2-3,.,TRBD1,14,TRBV5-1,TGCGCCAGCAGCCTTAGACAGGGGGCAGATACGCAGTATTTT,CASSLRQGADTQYF
TRBJ2-1,.,TRBD1,15,TRBV7-2,TGTGCCAGCAGCGAGCGGACAGGGGGGTACAATGAGCAGTTCTTC,CASSERTGGYNEQFF
TRBJ2-5,.,TRBD2,16,TRBV5-1,TGCGCCAGCAGCCCCTCGACTAGCGGGAGTAAAGAGACCCAGTACTTC,CASSPSTSGSKETQYF
TRBJ2-3,.,.,16,TRBV10-3,TGTGCCATCAGTCCTCGGGTAGCGGAGGACACAGATACGCAGTATTTT,CAISPRVAEDTDTQYF
TRBJ2-2,.,.,17,TRBV7-2,TGTGCCAGCAGCTTAGACCCCGCGCGAACGAACACCGGGGAGCTGTTTTTT,CASSLDPARTNTGELFF
TRBJ2-1,once,.,14,TRBV6-5,TGTGCCAGCAGTCTAGCGTCCCCCTACAATGAGCAGTTCTTC,CASSLASPYNEQFF
TRBJ1-5,.,.,15,TRBV2,TGTGCCAGCAGTCAGAGGAGGGCGGGAAATCAGCCCCAGCATTTT,CASSQRRAGNQPQHF
TRBJ1-3,.,.,16,TRBV2,TGTGCCAGCAGTTCTGGACAGTCCACTTCTGGAAACACCATATATTTT,CASSSGQSTSGNTIYF
TRBJ2-4,.,.,13,TRBV6-5,TGTGCCACCTCCCCGATAGGGGCAAACATTCAGTACTTC,CATSPIGANIQYF
TRBJ2-7,.,.,13,TRBV7-9,TGCGCCAGCAGCCCCCAGGGAGAGGACGAGCAGTACTTC,CASSPQGEDEQYF
TRBJ2-7,few,TRBD1,14,TRBV5-1,TGCGCCAGCAGCGACGGACAGGGCCCTCGCGAGCAGTACTTC,CASSDGQGPREQYF
TRBJ1-5,.,.,14,TRBV19,TGTGCCAGTAGTGAGAGCGGAGGAGATCAGCCCCAGCATTTT,CASSESGGDQPQHF
TRBJ2-2,few,.,16,TRBV7-9,TGTGCCAGCAGCTCGCCAGGCGGGCGGGGCACCGGGGAGCTGTTTTTT,CASSSPGGRGTGELFF
TRBJ2-7,.,.,14,TRBV5-4,TGTGCCAGCAGCTCGAAACTAGGAACCTACGAGCAGTACTTC,CASSSKLGTYEQYF